This T cell receptor (beta chain) was identified in a study of beta chain features in type 1 diabetes. CDR1 KGHSH and CDR2 LQKENI come from the germline V gene. V lost 3 bases and J lost 9; bases outside the gene matches: 13. The CDR3 has 16 amino acids. Reverse transcribing all isolated RNA meant expressed TCRB transcripts were sequenced. Assay used: immunoSEQ multiplex PCR; TCRdb lists only in-frame clones, some missing. The profile covers 900,000 or so clones, with 17% appearing a single time and 0.023% taken by the ten largest. With regard to this clone: Its specificity is not known.

General observations from the study: Any role of HLA type in TCRB rearrangement remained unresolved here. Patients and controls would be equally affected if PCR favored shorter templates.

The rearrangement uses TRBV18 and TRBJ1-5, with 8 bases identical to TRBD1. The clonotype was recovered from a woman between 18 and 29 years old in good health. The sequenced sample was naive CD4+ T cells from blood. The CDR3: CASSPSIGQGDRPQHF. As DNA, the CDR3 is TGTGCCAGCTCACCCTCCATAGGACAGGGAGATCGGCCCCAGCATTTT.